Here is one T cell receptor (beta chain) with its context. Its antigen is undetermined. The data derive from a study of shared clonotypes between healthy human individuals. TCRdb's copy holds only in-frame clones and misses some; the assay was immunoSEQ multiplex PCR. There are fewer than 850,000 clones in the sample; 96% occur only once, and less than 0.25% lies in the top ten. Naive CD8 isolation took CD45RO-negative cells positively selected for CCR7 and excluded terminally differentiated effector memory CD45RA+ cells. Study results and limitations: Investigators collected only blood, and repertoires in tissues likely differ.

The clonotype was recovered from a man aged 30-40 years in good health. The sequenced sample was naive CD8+ T cells sorted from blood.

In nucleotides, the CDR3 is TGTGCCTGGAGTGTGGGATCCGGGAGTGAGCAGTTCTTC. This codes for CAWSVGSGSEQFF. The chain is built from TRBV30 and TRBJ2-1; possible D gene TRBD2, 6 bases. Trimming stripped 0 bases from V and 9 bases from J, with 12 bases between. The length of the CDR3 is 13 residues. Germline-derived CDR1 and CDR2 are GTSNPN and SVGIG (reference sequence).